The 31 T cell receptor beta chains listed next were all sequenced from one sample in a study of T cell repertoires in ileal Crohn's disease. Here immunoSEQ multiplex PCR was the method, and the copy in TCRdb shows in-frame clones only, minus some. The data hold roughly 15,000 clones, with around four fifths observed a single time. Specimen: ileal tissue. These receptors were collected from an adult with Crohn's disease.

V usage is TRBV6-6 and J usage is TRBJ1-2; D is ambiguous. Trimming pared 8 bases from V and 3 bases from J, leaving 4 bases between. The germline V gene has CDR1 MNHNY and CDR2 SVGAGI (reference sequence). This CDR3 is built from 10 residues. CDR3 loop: CASFDYGYTF. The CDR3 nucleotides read TGTGCCAGCTTCGACTATGGCTACACCTTC.

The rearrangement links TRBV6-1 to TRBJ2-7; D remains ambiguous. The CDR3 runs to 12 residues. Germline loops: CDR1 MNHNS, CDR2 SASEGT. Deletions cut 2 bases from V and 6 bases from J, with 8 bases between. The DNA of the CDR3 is TGTGCCAGCAGTGAACTCCCCGGCGAGCAGTACTTC. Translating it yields CASSELPGEQYF.

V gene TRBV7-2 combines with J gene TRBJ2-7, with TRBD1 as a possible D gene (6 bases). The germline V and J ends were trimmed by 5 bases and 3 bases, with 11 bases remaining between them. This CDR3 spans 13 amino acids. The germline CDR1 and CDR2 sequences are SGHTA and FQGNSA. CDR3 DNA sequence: TGTGCCAGCAGCCGGAGCAGGGGCTACGAGCAGTACTTC. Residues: CASSRSRGYEQYF.

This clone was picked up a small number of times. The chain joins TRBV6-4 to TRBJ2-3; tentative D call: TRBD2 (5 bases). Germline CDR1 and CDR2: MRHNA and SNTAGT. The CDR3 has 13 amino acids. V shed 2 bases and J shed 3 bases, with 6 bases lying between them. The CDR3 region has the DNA TGTGCCAGCAGTGACGGACTTACAGATACGCAGTATTTT. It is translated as CASSDGLTDTQYF.

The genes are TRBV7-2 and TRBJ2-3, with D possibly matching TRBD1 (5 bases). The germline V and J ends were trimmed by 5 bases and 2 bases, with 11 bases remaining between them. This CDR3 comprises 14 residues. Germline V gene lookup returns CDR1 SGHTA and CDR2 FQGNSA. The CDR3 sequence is CASSKTEYTDTQYF. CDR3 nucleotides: TGTGCCAGCAGCAAGACAGAATACACAGATACGCAGTATTTT.

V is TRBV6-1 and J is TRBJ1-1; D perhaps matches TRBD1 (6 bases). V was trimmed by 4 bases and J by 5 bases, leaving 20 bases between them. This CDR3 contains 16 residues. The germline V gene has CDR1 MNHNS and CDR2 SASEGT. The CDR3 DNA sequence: TGTGCCAGCAGTGCCTTGCCCCCAGGGGCTCGAACTGAAGCTTTCTTT. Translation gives CASSALPPGARTEAFF.

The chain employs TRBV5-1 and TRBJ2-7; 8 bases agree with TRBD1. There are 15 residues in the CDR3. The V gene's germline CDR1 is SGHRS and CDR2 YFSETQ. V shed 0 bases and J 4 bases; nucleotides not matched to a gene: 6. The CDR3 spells CASSLDQGAYYEQYF. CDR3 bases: TGCGCCAGCAGCTTGGATCAGGGGGCTTATTACGAGCAGTACTTC.

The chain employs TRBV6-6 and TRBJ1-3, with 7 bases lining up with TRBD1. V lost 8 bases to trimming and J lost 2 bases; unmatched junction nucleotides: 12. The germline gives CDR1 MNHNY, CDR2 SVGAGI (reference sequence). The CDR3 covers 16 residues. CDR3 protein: CASRSRQGLPGNTIYF. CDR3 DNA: TGTGCCAGCCGTTCGCGACAGGGCCTCCCTGGAAACACCATATATTTT.

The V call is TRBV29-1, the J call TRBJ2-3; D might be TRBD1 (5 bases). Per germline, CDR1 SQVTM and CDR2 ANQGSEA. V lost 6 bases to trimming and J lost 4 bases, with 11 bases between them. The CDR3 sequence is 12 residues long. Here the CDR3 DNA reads TGCAGCGTCGGGCGCAGGGCAGATACGCAGTATTTT. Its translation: CSVGRRADTQYF.

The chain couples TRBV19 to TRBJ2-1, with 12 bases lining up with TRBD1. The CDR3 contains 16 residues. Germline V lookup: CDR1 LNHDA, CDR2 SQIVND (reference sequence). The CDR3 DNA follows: TGTGCGTCGGGACAGGGGGCCTCGGGGGACTACAATGAGCAGTTCTTC. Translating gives CASGQGASGDYNEQFF.

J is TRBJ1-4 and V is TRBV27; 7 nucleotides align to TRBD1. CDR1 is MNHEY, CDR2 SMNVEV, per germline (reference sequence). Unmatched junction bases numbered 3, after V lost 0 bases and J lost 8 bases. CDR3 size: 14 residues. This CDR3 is CASSLSTGNEKLFF. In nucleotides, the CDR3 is TGTGCCAGCAGTTTATCGACAGGGAACGAAAAACTGTTTTTT.

The CDR3 loop reads CASSLLKLARGTDTQYF. CDR3 bases: TGTGCCAGCAGCTTACTAAAACTAGCGAGGGGCACAGATACGCAGTATTTT. V is TRBV5-4 and J is TRBJ2-3; 7 positions match TRBD2. The length of the CDR3 is 17 residues. Germline trimming cut 2 bases from V and 1 base from J; bases unmatched to any gene: 10. Germline V gene lookup returns CDR1 SGHNT and CDR2 YYREEE (reference sequence).

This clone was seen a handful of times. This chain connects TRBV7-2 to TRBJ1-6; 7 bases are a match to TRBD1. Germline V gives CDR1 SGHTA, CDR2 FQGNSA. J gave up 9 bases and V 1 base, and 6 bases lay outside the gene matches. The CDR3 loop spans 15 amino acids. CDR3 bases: TGTGCCAGCAGCTTAGGGGGACAGACTTCTTCACCCCTCCACTTT. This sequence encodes CASSLGGQTSSPLHF.

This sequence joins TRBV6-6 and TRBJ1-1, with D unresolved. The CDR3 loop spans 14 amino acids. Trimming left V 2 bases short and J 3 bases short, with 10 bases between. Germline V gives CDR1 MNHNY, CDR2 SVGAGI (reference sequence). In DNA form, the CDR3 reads TGTGCCAGCAGTTACGACCCTGAGGACACTGAAGCTTTCTTT. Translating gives CASSYDPEDTEAFF.

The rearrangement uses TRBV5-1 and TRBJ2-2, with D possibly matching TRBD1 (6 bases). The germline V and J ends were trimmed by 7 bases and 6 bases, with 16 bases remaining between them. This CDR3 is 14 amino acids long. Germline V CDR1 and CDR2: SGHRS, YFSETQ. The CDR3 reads CASLLEGGAGELFF. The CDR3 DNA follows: TGCGCCAGCCTTCTGGAAGGGGGAGCCGGGGAGCTGTTTTTT.

The CDR3 coding sequence is TGTGCCAGCTCACCAGTTAGCGTCTCTGGAAACACCATATATTTT. Protein: CASSPVSVSGNTIYF. The chain employs TRBV18 and TRBJ1-3; D is unresolved. Between the trimmed V and J ends, which lost 2 bases and 0 bases, there was a span of 8 bases. CDR1 KGHSH and CDR2 LQKENI come from the germline V gene. The CDR3 runs 15 residues.

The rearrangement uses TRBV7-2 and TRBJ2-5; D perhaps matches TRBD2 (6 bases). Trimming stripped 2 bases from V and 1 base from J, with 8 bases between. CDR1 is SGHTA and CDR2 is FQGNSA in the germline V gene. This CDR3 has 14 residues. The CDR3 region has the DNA TGTGCCAGCAGCTTATCGGGAGCCCAAGAGACCCAGTACTTC. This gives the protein CASSLSGAQETQYF.

The CDR3 spells CASSPSVDTEAFF. Here the CDR3 DNA reads TGTGCCAGCAGCCCCTCGGTCGACACTGAAGCTTTCTTT. The genes are TRBV9 and TRBJ1-1; D is ambiguous. The V and J ends lost 4 bases and 3 bases respectively, with 10 bases between them. This CDR3 comprises 13 residues. From germline, CDR1 is SGDLS and CDR2 YYNGEE.

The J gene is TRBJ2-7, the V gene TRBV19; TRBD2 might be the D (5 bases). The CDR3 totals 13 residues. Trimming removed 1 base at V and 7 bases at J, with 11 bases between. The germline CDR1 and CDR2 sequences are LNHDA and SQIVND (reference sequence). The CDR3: CASSIGPPGEQYF. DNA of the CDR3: TGTGCCAGTAGTATAGGTCCTCCGGGGGAGCAGTACTTC.

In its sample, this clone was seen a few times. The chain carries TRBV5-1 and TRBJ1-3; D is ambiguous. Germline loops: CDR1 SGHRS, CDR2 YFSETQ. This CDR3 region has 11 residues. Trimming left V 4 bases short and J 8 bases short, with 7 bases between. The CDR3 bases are TGCGCCAGCAGCCTCGGAGACACCATATATTTT. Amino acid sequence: CASSLGDTIYF.

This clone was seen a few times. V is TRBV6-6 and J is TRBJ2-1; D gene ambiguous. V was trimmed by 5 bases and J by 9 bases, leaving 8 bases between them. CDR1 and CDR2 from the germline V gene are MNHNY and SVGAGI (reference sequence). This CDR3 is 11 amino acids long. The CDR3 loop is CASSPLFEQFF. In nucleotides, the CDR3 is TGTGCCAGCAGTCCCCTCTTTGAGCAGTTCTTC.

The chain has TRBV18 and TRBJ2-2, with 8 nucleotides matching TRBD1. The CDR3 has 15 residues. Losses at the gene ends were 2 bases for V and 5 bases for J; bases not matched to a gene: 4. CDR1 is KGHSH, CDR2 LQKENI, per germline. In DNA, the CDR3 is TGTGCCAGCTCACCATCCAGGGGGCAGACCGGGGAGCTGTTTTTT. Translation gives CASSPSRGQTGELFF.

The CDR3 DNA reads TGTGCCAGCAGCGTAGGAGACCTAGCGGGGGGAATCGAGACCCAGTACTTC. Translated: CASSVGDLAGGIETQYF. The chain recombines TRBV9 with TRBJ2-5; 11 bases are a match to TRBD2. The ends lost 0 bases at V and 5 bases at J; junction bases unmatched: 9. CDR3 length: 17 residues. CDR1 is SGDLS, CDR2 YYNGEE, per germline.

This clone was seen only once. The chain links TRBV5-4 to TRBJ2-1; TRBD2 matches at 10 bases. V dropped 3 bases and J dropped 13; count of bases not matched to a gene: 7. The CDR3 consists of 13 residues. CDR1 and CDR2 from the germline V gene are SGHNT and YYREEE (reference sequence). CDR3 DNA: TGTGCCAGCAGCTGGCCGACTAGCGGGCGACAGTTCTTC. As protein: CASSWPTSGRQFF.

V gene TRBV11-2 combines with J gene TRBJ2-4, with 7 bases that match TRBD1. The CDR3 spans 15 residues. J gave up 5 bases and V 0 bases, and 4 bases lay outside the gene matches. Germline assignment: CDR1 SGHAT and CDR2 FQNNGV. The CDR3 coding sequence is TGTGCCAGCAGCTTAGAAATCCAGGGGGAAAACATTCAGTACTTC. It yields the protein CASSLEIQGENIQYF.

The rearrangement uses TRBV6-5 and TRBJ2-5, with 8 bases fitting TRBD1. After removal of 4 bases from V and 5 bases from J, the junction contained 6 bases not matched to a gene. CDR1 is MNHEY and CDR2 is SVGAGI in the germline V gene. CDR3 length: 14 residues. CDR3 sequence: CASSWARQGETQYF. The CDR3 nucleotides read TGTGCCAGCAGTTGGGCCCGACAGGGGGAGACCCAGTACTTC.

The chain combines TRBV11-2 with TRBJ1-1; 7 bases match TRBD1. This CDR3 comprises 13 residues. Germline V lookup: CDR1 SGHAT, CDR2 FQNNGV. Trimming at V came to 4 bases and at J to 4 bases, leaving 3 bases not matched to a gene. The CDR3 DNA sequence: TGTGCCAGCAGCTCCGACAGGGTCACTGAAGCTTTCTTT. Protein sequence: CASSSDRVTEAFF.

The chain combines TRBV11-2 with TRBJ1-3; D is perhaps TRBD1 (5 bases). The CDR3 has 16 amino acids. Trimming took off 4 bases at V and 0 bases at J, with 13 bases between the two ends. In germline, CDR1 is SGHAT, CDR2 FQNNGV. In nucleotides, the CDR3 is TGTGCCAGCAGCTCACGGGGGGTTCCCTCTGGAAACACCATATATTTT. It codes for CASSSRGVPSGNTIYF.

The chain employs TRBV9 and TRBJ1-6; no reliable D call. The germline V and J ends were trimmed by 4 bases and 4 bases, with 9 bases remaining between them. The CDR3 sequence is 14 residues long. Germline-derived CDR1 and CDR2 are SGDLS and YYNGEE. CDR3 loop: CASSPRGYNSPLHF. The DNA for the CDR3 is TGTGCCAGCAGCCCGCGGGGTTATAATTCACCCCTCCACTTT. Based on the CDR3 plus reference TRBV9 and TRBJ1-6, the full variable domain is DSGVTQTPKHLITATGQRVTLRCSPRSGDLSVYWYQQSLDQGLQFLIQYYNGEERAKGNILERFSAQQFPDLHSELNLSSLELGDSALYFCASSPRGYNSPLHFGNGTRLTVT.

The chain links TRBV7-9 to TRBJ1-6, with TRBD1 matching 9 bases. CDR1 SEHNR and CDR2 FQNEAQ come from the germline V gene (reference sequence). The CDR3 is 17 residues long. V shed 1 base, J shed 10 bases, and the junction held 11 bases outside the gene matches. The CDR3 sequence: CASSLVADRGGLSPLHF. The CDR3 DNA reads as TGTGCCAGCAGCTTAGTAGCGGACAGGGGTGGGTTATCACCCCTCCACTTT.

CDR3 bases: TGTGCCAGCAGCCCGGACAGGGGGCTTAAGTACGAGCAGTACTTC. Its translation is CASSPDRGLKYEQYF. V and J are TRBV25-1 and TRBJ2-7, with 11 nucleotides matching TRBD1. The germline V gene has CDR1 MGHDK and CDR2 SYGVNS. CDR3 size: 15 residues. V shed 6 bases and J 4 bases; nucleotides not matched to a gene: 8.